One and the same sample provided the 11 T cell receptor beta chains below, sequenced in a study of cytomegalovirus exposure and HLA in healthy donors. The primer mix had 60 Vbeta and 13 Jbeta primers. The table came from immunoSEQ multiplex PCR; TCRdb's copy has only in-frame clones and leaves some out. The table has fewer than 200,000 clones, roughly 84% seen once. Sequenced input: PBMCs. All receptors come from a girl aged 2-10 years in good health and CMV-seropositive.

This chain links TRBV23-1 with TRBJ1-1; 10 bases line up with TRBD1. TRBV23-1 is classed as an ORF, of uncertain function. The CDR3 runs 16 residues. After removal of 4 bases from V and 2 bases from J, the junction contained 7 bases not matched to a gene. In DNA, the CDR3 is TGCGCCAGCAGTCGAGGGGACAGGGGACCTAACACTGAAGCTTTCTTT. Its protein product is CASSRGDRGPNTEAFF.

The gene calls are TRBV6-1 and TRBJ2-3; D gene uncertain. The V and J ends lost 6 bases and 0 bases respectively, with 4 bases between them. This CDR3 spans 12 amino acids. In germline, CDR1 is MNHNS, CDR2 SASEGT. CDR3 nucleotides: TGTGCCAGCAGCGGGAGCACAGATACGCAGTATTTT. This translates into CASSGSTDTQYF.

The V and J genes are TRBV30 and TRBJ2-2; unclear D gene. Trimming left V 4 bases short and J 5 bases short, with 20 bases between. The CDR3 spans 16 residues. CDR1 and CDR2 (germline): GTSNPN, SVGIG (reference sequence). The CDR3 is CAWTRLPNSFTGELFF. CDR3 DNA: TGTGCCTGGACCCGACTCCCGAATTCCTTTACCGGGGAGCTGTTTTTT.

The rearrangement uses TRBV15 and TRBJ1-5, with D unclear. V gave up 1 base and J gave up 6 bases, with 7 bases separating them. Germline V gene data show CDR1 as LNHNV and CDR2 as YYDKDF (reference sequence). This CDR3 is 13 amino acids long. The CDR3 loop is CATSRGNFQPQHF. For the CDR3, the DNA is TGTGCCACCAGCAGAGGAAACTTTCAGCCCCAGCATTTT.

V usage is TRBV5-7 and J usage is TRBJ1-2, with 7 positions matching TRBD1. TRBV5-7 carries the ORF label, with uncertain function. The CDR3 sequence is 13 residues long. J gave up 3 bases and V 5 bases, and 4 bases lay outside the gene matches. CDR3 nucleotides: TGTGCCAGCAGTGGGGACAGCTACTATGGCTACACCTTC. Protein product: CASSGDSYYGYTF.

The rearrangement joins TRBV11-2 to TRBJ1-2; 9 bases fit TRBD1. J lost 8 bases, V lost 4 bases, and 17 bases had no gene match. CDR1 SGHAT and CDR2 FQNNGV come from the germline V gene. The CDR3 covers 17 residues. The CDR3 region is CASSSLRDRVKFGGYTF. In nucleotides, the CDR3 is TGTGCCAGCAGCTCACTGCGGGACAGGGTAAAATTTGGCGGCTACACCTTC.

The chain is built from TRBV28 and TRBJ2-1, with D possibly matching TRBD1 (6 bases). Trimming cost V 3 bases and J 8 bases, with 14 bases left between them. Germline lookup yields CDR1 MDHEN and CDR2 SYDVKM. The CDR3 is 14 residues long. The CDR3 DNA is TGTGCCAGCAGTTTGTCGGACAGACAGGATGAGCAGTTCTTC. Its translation is CASSLSDRQDEQFF.

The gene calls are TRBV7-3 and TRBJ1-1; D is uncertain. V dropped 2 bases and J dropped 2 bases, with 9 bases sitting between them. From germline, CDR1 is SGHTA and CDR2 FQGTGA. This CDR3 is built from 14 residues. The CDR3 DNA reads as TGTGCCAGCAGCTTACAGGTCCTAAACACTGAAGCTTTCTTT. Translated: CASSLQVLNTEAFF.

This rearrangement joins TRBV28 to TRBJ2-7; 11 positions agree with TRBD1. The CDR3 has 15 residues. After removal of 7 bases from V and 3 bases from J, the junction contained 8 bases not matched to a gene. Germline CDR1 and CDR2: MDHEN and SYDVKM. This chain's CDR3 is CASTAGQGGYYEQYF. CDR3 sequence (DNA): TGTGCCAGCACCGCGGGACAGGGGGGTTACTACGAGCAGTACTTC.

This chain uses TRBV5-6 with TRBJ2-5; D might be TRBD2 (6 bases). TRBJ2-7 explains the end of the DNA better; the J call may be wrong. The V gene's germline CDR1 is SGHDT and CDR2 YYEEEE. The CDR3 covers 18 residues. The CDR3 DNA reads TGTGCCAGCAGCTTGGAACGAGGTAGGGGACTGACTCGGCCCGAGCAGTACTTC. Encoded protein: CASSLERGRGLTRPEQYF.

The chain recombines TRBV25-1 with TRBJ1-1; 10 positions match TRBD1. The germline V gene encodes CDR1 MGHDK and CDR2 SYGVNS. The trim removed 4 bases at V and 2 bases at J, leaving 1 base unmatched. This CDR3 region has 14 residues. Here the CDR3 reads CASSVTGGNTEAFF. CDR3 nucleotide sequence: TGTGCCAGCAGTGTGACAGGGGGCAACACTGAAGCTTTCTTT.